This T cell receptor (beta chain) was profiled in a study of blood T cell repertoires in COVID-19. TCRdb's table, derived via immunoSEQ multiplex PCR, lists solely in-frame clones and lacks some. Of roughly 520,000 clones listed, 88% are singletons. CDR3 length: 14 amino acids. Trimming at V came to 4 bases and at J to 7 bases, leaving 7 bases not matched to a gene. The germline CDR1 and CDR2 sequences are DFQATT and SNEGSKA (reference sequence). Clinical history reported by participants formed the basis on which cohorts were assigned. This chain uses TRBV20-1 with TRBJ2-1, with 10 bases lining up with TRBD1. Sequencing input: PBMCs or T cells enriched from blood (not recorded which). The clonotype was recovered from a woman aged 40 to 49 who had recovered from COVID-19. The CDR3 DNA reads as TGCAGTGCTAATGACAGGGGGCGAATTAATGAGCAGTTCTTC. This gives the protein CSANDRGRINEQFF.